This T cell receptor (beta chain) was obtained from a study of cytomegalovirus exposure and HLA in healthy donors. General study findings and limits: Most sequenced TCRs were rare (though some public TCRs occurred in many donors).

As regards this clone: Its antigen is unidentified.

The PCR ran on 60 Vbeta and 13 Jbeta primers. TCRdb's copy holds only in-frame clones and misses some; the assay was immunoSEQ multiplex PCR. Here the sample spans around 62,000 clones, roughly 80% being singletons. All donors participated as healthy donors of bone marrow. V lost 5 bases and J lost 5; bases outside the gene matches: 5. Germline-derived CDR1 and CDR2 are LNHNV and YYDKDF (reference sequence). The CDR3 is 14 residues long. Sequenced sample: PBMCs. This chain links TRBV15 with TRBJ2-7, with TRBD1 matching 11 bases. This sequence was found in a male donor in good health and CMV-seropositive. In DNA, the CDR3 is TGTGCCACCAGCCCGGGACAGGGGGTTAACGAGCAGTACTTC. It codes for CATSPGQGVNEQYF.